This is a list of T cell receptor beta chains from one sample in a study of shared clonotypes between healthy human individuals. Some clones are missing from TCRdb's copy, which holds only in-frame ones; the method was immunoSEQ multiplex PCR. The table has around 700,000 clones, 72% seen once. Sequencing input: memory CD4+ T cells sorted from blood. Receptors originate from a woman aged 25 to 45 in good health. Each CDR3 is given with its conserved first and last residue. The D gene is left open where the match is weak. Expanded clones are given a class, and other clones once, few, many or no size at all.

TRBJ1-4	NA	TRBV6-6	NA	CASSRQDGDEKLFF	TGTGCCAGCAGCCGACAGGACGGTGATGAAAAACTGTTTTTT
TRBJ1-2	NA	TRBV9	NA	CASSVFSNYGYTF	TGTGCCAGCAGCGTATTCAGTAACTATGGCTACACCTTC
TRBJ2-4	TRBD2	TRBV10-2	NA	CATKTGGGNIQYF	TGCGCCACCAAGACAGGCGGGGGGAACATTCAGTACTTC
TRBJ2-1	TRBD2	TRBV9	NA	CASSDLAVSYNEQFF	TGTGCCAGCAGCGACCTAGCGGTCTCCTACAATGAGCAGTTCTTC
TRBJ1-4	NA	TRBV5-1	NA	CASSLLGTGGEKLFF	TGCGCCAGCAGCTTATTAGGGACGGGTGGGGAAAAACTGTTTTTT
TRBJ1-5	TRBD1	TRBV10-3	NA	CAISESTGGGQPQHF	TGTGCCATCAGTGAATCGACAGGGGGCGGGCAGCCCCAGCATTTT
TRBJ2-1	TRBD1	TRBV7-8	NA	CASSPGQGSYNEQFF	TGTGCCAGCAGCCCGGGACAGGGCTCCTACAATGAGCAGTTCTTC
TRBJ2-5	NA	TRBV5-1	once	CASSLDPGTQYF	TGCGCCAGCAGCTTGGATCCTGGGACCCAGTACTTC
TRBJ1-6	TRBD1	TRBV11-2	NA	CASSSLGGRSSPLHF	TGTGCCAGCAGCTCCCTAGGGGGCCGTTCTTCACCCCTCCACTTT
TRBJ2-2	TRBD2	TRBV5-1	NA	CASSPGLAGATGELFF	TGCGCCAGCAGCCCCGGACTAGCGGGAGCGACCGGGGAGCTGTTTTTT
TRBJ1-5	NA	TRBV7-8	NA	CASSERPAYHSNQPQHF	TGTGCCAGCAGCGAACGGCCAGCATACCATAGCAATCAGCCCCAGCATTTT
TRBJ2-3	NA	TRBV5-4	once	CASSRDRGDTQYF	TGTGCCAGCAGCAGAGACCGGGGAGATACGCAGTATTTT
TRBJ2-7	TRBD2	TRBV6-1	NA	CASSEALQWGGSYEQYF	TGTGCCAGCAGTGAAGCACTACAGTGGGGGGGATCCTACGAGCAGTACTTC
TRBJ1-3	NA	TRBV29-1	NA	CSVGRGTGNTIYF	TGCAGCGTTGGTCGAGGAACTGGAAACACCATATATTTT